The 18 T cell receptor beta chains presented below share a single source sample, sequenced in a study of shared clonotypes between healthy human individuals. Only in-frame clones appear in the TCRdb table, and some are missing; sequencing was by immunoSEQ multiplex PCR. The sample records around 700,000 clones, less than 80% being singletons. Sequenced sample: memory CD4+ T cells sorted from blood. Subset denoted: CD45RA-negative fraction. Source of these receptors: a young woman in good health.

The gene calls are TRBV6-5 and TRBJ1-5; a possible D gene is TRBD1 (5 bases). The CDR3 length is 15 residues. Trimming took off 4 bases at V and 3 bases at J, with 13 bases between the two ends. Germline CDR1 and CDR2: MNHEY and SVGAGI. The CDR3 protein is CASSFAGSNNQPQHF. In DNA, the CDR3 is TGTGCCAGCAGTTTTGCAGGGTCGAACAATCAGCCCCAGCATTTT.

This clone was observed at least ten times. Here the CDR3 reads CSVDIPQGGNEQYF. Here the CDR3 DNA reads TGCAGCGTTGATATTCCCCAAGGAGGAAACGAGCAGTACTTC. The chain links TRBV29-1 to TRBJ2-7; D might be TRBD2 (5 bases). The germline gives CDR1 SQVTM, CDR2 ANQGSEA. V lost 3 bases, J lost 5 bases, and 17 bases lay in between. The CDR3 covers 14 residues.

The chain carries TRBV27 and TRBJ1-5; 8 bases align to TRBD1. There are 15 residues in the CDR3. Unmatched junction bases numbered 7, after V lost 6 bases and J lost 3 bases. The germline V gene has CDR1 MNHEY and CDR2 SMNVEV (reference sequence). CDR3 in DNA: TGTGCCAGCAGGAAACAGGGGGGAGACAATCAGCCCCAGCATTTT. Its protein product is CASRKQGGDNQPQHF.

The CDR3 here is CASSLRGAGGNEQFF. The CDR3 nucleotides are TGTGCCAGCAGTTTAAGGGGGGCCGGAGGCAATGAGCAGTTCTTC. V and J are TRBV28 and TRBJ2-1; D might be TRBD1 or TRBD2, each matching 6 bases. The CDR3 loop spans 15 amino acids. CDR1 and CDR2 from the germline V gene are MDHEN and SYDVKM. The V gene lost 2 bases and the J gene lost 6 bases, with 14 bases spanning the gap.

The chain has TRBV29-1 and TRBJ1-2, with D perhaps TRBD1 (6 bases). Germline V lookup: CDR1 SQVTM, CDR2 ANQGSEA. V was shortened by 5 bases and J by 1 base, with 14 bases between the two germline ends. The CDR3 extends over 14 amino acids. This CDR3 reads CSVRRGTDNYGYTF. Written as DNA, the CDR3 is TGCAGCGTTAGGAGGGGGACTGATAACTATGGCTACACCTTC. Full variable domain (missing parts from reference TRBV29-1 and TRBJ1-2): SAVISQKPSRDICQRGTSLTIQCQVDSQVTMMFWYRQQPGQSLTLIATANQGSEATYESGFVIDKFPISRPNLTFSTLTVSNMSPEDSSIYLCSVRRGTDNYGYTFGSGTRLTVV.

This clone was picked up one time. The rearrangement joins TRBV10-3 to TRBJ2-1; 8 bases are shared with TRBD2. The J segment lost 3 bases and the V segment lost 5 bases, leaving 6 bases of the junction unmatched. The CDR3 is 15 residues long. Looked up from germline, CDR1 is ENHRY and CDR2 is SYGVKD. CDR3 protein: CAISISGNSYNEQFF. CDR3 DNA sequence: TGTGCCATCAGTATTAGCGGGAATAGCTACAATGAGCAGTTCTTC.

The chain has TRBV10-1 and TRBJ2-4, with 7 bases lining up with TRBD2. Unmatched junction bases numbered 6, after V lost 4 bases and J lost 9 bases. CDR3 length: 13 amino acids. Germline V gene lookup returns CDR1 WNHNN and CDR2 SYGVQD (reference sequence). This chain's CDR3 is CASSVERGGIQYF. The CDR3 DNA reads as TGCGCCAGCAGTGTGGAGCGGGGCGGCATTCAGTACTTC.

With regard to this clone: Other DNA sequences from this sample encode an identical CDR3 as well. This chain uses TRBV6-1 with TRBJ1-3, with D uncertain. Between the trimmed V and J ends, which lost 6 bases and 4 bases, there was a span of 13 bases. This CDR3 is built from 14 residues. The germline V gene has CDR1 MNHNS and CDR2 SASEGT. As DNA, the CDR3 is TGTGCCAGCAGGGCACCGGGGAGCGGAAACACCATATATTTT. This codes for CASRAPGSGNTIYF.

This CDR3 reads CASSLTDYYNEQFF. CDR3 bases: TGCGCCAGCAGCTTGACGGACTATTACAATGAGCAGTTCTTC. The J gene is TRBJ2-1, the V gene TRBV5-1; D might be TRBD2 (6 bases). The germline V and J ends were trimmed by 1 base and 4 bases, with 9 bases remaining between them. Germline V gene lookup returns CDR1 SGHRS and CDR2 YFSETQ. This CDR3 is built from 14 residues.

This chain joins TRBV5-1 and TRBJ2-3, with 9 bases identical to TRBD2. The CDR3 totals 17 residues. Per the germline V gene, CDR1 is SGHRS and CDR2 is YFSETQ. V dropped 7 bases and J dropped 5; count of bases not matched to a gene: 17. The CDR3 DNA sequence: TGCGCCAGCCGGCTGTTAGCGGGAGTTCGGGGTGGAGATACGCAGTATTTT. Encoded protein: CASRLLAGVRGGDTQYF.

This clone was recorded only once. This chain links TRBV6-6 with TRBJ2-5, with D maybe TRBD2 (5 bases). The CDR3 contains 13 residues. Looked up from germline, CDR1 is MNHNY and CDR2 is SVGAGI (reference sequence). V lost 5 bases to trimming and J lost 4 bases, with 11 bases between them. CDR3 region: CASSTVGRETQYF. The CDR3 DNA follows: TGTGCCAGCAGTACCGTGGGGAGAGAGACCCAGTACTTC.

This clone was counted once. The chain combines TRBV4-2 with TRBJ1-6; TRBD1 aligns across 7 bases. The CDR3 length is 14 residues. CDR1 and CDR2 (germline): LGHNA, YNFKEQ. V trimming: 3 bases; J trimming: 10 bases; junction bases outside the gene matches: 6. The CDR3 loop reads CASSHDREGSPLHF. The CDR3, as DNA: TGTGCCAGCAGCCATGACAGGGAGGGATCACCCCTCCACTTT.

The chain links TRBV4-1 to TRBJ1-3; D is perhaps TRBD1 (5 bases). V was cut by 4 bases and J by 2 bases, with 12 bases left in between. The CDR3 is 15 amino acids. The germline gives CDR1 MGHRA, CDR2 YSYEKL. CDR3 protein: CASSPYQGTGNTIYF. The DNA for the CDR3 is TGCGCCAGCAGCCCTTACCAGGGTACTGGAAACACCATATATTTT.

This rearrangement joins TRBV28 to TRBJ1-1; D perhaps matches TRBD1 (6 bases). This CDR3 has 17 residues. V lost 8 bases and J 1 base, leaving 23 bases between the germline ends. From germline, CDR1 is MDHEN and CDR2 SYDVKM. In nucleotides, the CDR3 is TGTGCCAGCGGGGTGATGGGTAGCAGGGGAGGGAACACTGAAGCTTTCTTT. This gives the protein CASGVMGSRGGNTEAFF.

The chain has TRBV2 and TRBJ2-5; 13 nucleotides agree with TRBD2. Losses at the gene ends were 6 bases for V and 5 bases for J; bases not matched to a gene: 15. Germline values: CDR1 SNHLY, CDR2 FYNNEI. The CDR3 covers 18 residues. The CDR3 here is CASRQGAPGLAGEETQYF. For the CDR3, the DNA is TGTGCCAGCAGGCAGGGGGCCCCCGGACTAGCGGGAGAGGAGACCCAGTACTTC.

This rearrangement joins TRBV28 to TRBJ2-1; 11 nucleotides agree with TRBD1. Germline-derived CDR1 and CDR2 are MDHEN and SYDVKM. The length of the CDR3 is 14 residues. Losses at the gene ends were 8 bases for V and 7 bases for J; bases not matched to a gene: 7. This chain's CDR3 is CASFQDRGPNEQFF. The DNA of the CDR3 is TGTGCCAGCTTTCAGGACAGGGGGCCGAATGAGCAGTTCTTC.

V and J are TRBV2 and TRBJ1-2; 7 bases fit TRBD1. The CDR3 extends over 14 amino acids. V shed 6 bases, J shed 5 bases, and the junction held 9 bases outside the gene matches. CDR1 SNHLY and CDR2 FYNNEI come from the germline V gene. The CDR3: CASSAEGTVYGYTF. The DNA of the CDR3 is TGTGCCAGCAGCGCCGAAGGGACAGTTTATGGCTACACCTTC.

This clone was counted only a few times. The chain carries TRBV6-1 and TRBJ1-5, with D tentatively TRBD1 (6 bases). V shed 0 bases and J shed 2 bases, with 11 bases lying between them. The CDR3 spans 16 residues. The germline gives CDR1 MNHNS, CDR2 SASEGT. CDR3 coding DNA: TGTGCCAGCAGTGAAGCGGTGGGGGCCGGCAATCAGCCCCAGCATTTT. Amino acid sequence: CASSEAVGAGNQPQHF.